A selection of T cell receptor beta chains follows, all from one sample in a study of CD8 T cells in ankylosing spondylitis. MiXCR was run by TCRdb on the 5' RACE reads, yielding one entry per CDR3 protein. The sample lists a few hundred thousand distinct CDR3 sequences, less than 10% occurring once. Material: blood, either unsorted or a sorted T cell fraction (not recorded which). These receptors were obtained from a male donor with ankylosing spondylitis. Each CDR3 is given with its conserved first and last residue. Fields, in order: J gene, V gene, clone size, D gene, CDR3 DNA, CDR3 protein. A D gene is named only where the DNA matches it firmly. Where a row states a size, it is once, few, many or the class of an expanded clone; other rows omit it.

J: TRBJ1-1; V: TRBV3-1; size: many; D: -; DNA: TGTGCCAGCAGCCTGGGACACGTTAACACTGAAGCTTTCTTT; CDR3: CASSLGHVNTEAFF
J: TRBJ1-5; V: TRBV7-2; size: -; D: TRBD1; DNA: TGTGCCAGCAGCTCAGGACAGGGGGCGGGTCAGCCCCAGCATTTT; CDR3: CASSSGQGAGQPQHF
J: TRBJ1-3; V: TRBV5-4; size: -; D: TRBD1; DNA: TGTGCCAGCAGCTTGGTGACAGGGGGAGCCGGAAACACCATATATTTT; CDR3: CASSLVTGGAGNTIYF
J: TRBJ1-6; V: TRBV7-2; size: many; D: -; DNA: TGTGCCAGCAGCAACCAGAGGGTGTTGTCACCCCTCCACTTT; CDR3: CASSNQRVLSPLHF
J: TRBJ2-4; V: TRBV7-2; size: -; D: -; DNA: TGTGCCAGCAGCTTAGAGGGGCGCCAAAACATTCAGTACTTC; CDR3: CASSLEGRQNIQYF
J: TRBJ2-7; V: TRBV2; size: few; D: TRBD1; DNA: TGTGCCAGCAGTGACGAGAGGACAGGGCTCTACGAGCAGTACTTC; CDR3: CASSDERTGLYEQYF
J: TRBJ2-1; V: TRBV10-3; size: many; D: TRBD2; DNA: TGTGCCATCAGTGGATCGCGCGGGAGTCTACCCTACAATGAGCAGTTCTTC; CDR3: CAISGSRGSLPYNEQFF
J: TRBJ2-1; V: TRBV20-1; size: -; D: TRBD2; DNA: TGCAGTGCCTCGGGACTAGCGGGGACTCTAACTTATTACAATGAGCAGTTCTTC; CDR3: CSASGLAGTLTYYNEQFF
J: TRBJ2-1; V: TRBV4-1; size: few; D: TRBD2; DNA: TGCGCCAGCAGCCAAGTCATTAGCGGGAGGGTGGGGGATGAGCAGTTCTTC; CDR3: CASSQVISGRVGDEQFF
J: TRBJ2-2; V: TRBV5-1; size: few; D: -; DNA: TGCGCCAGCAGCTTGCGGGTAGTAGCGAACACCGGGGAGCTGTTTTTT; CDR3: CASSLRVVANTGELFF
J: TRBJ2-1; V: TRBV28; size: -; D: TRBD2; DNA: TGTGCCAGCAGTTCCACCCCAGTAGCGGGAGTTAATGAGCAGTTCTTC; CDR3: CASSSTPVAGVNEQFF
J: TRBJ2-7; V: TRBV29-1; size: many; D: -; DNA: TGCAGCGTTGAAGTCGGGGTCCGCGAGCAGTACTTC; CDR3: CSVEVGVREQYF
J: TRBJ2-1; V: TRBV29-1; size: -; D: -; DNA: TGCAGCGTTGTACCCGGGATCAGGTACAATGAGCAGTTCTTC; CDR3: CSVVPGIRYNEQFF
J: TRBJ2-7; V: TRBV21-1; size: -; D: -; DNA: TGTGCCAGCAGCAAAGGGGGGGGGCTCTCCTACGAGCAGTACTTC; CDR3: CASSKGGGLSYEQYF
J: TRBJ2-2; V: TRBV20-1; size: -; D: -; DNA: TGCAGTGCTAGCAGGGAGGCGAACACCGGGGAGCTGTTTTTT; CDR3: CSASREANTGELFF
J: TRBJ1-5; V: TRBV10-3; size: few; D: -; DNA: TGTGCCACGACAGCAGATAGCAATCAGCCCCAGCATTTT; CDR3: CATTADSNQPQHF
J: TRBJ2-1; V: TRBV29-1; size: -; D: -; DNA: TGCAGCGCAGGGGACCATTACAATGAGCAGTTCTTC; CDR3: CSAGDHYNEQFF
J: TRBJ2-7; V: TRBV4-1; size: -; D: -; DNA: TGCGCCAGCAGGAGAGACGCGGAACCCTACGAGCAGTACTTC; CDR3: CASRRDAEPYEQYF
J: TRBJ2-1; V: TRBV20-1; size: many; D: TRBD2; DNA: TGCAGTGCTAGGGAGACTAGCGTCCTGGGGAATGAGCAGTTCTTC; CDR3: CSARETSVLGNEQFF
J: TRBJ1-1; V: TRBV29-1; size: -; D: -; DNA: TGCAGCGTTCAATTCGGACACCACACTGAAGCTTTCTTT; CDR3: CSVQFGHHTEAFF
J: TRBJ1-1; V: TRBV15; size: few; D: -; DNA: TGTGCCACCAGCGCCCAGAGCAACACTGAAGCTTTCTTT; CDR3: CATSAQSNTEAFF
J: TRBJ1-5; V: TRBV18; size: -; D: -; DNA: TGTGCCAGCTCACCAGGGATCGATCAGCCCCAGCATTTT; CDR3: CASSPGIDQPQHF
J: TRBJ1-5; V: TRBV27; size: few; D: TRBD1; DNA: TGTGCCAGCAGTTCGGGACAGTTTTTCTATCAGCCCCAGCATTTT; CDR3: CASSSGQFFYQPQHF
J: TRBJ2-2; V: TRBV4-1; size: many; D: TRBD1; DNA: TGCGCCAGCAGCAGGGGACAGGGGAGCGGGGAGCTGTTTTTT; CDR3: CASSRGQGSGELFF
J: TRBJ1-5; V: TRBV29-1; size: many; D: -; DNA: TGCAGCGCAAAGGACGGGGATCAGCCCCAGCATTTT; CDR3: CSAKDGDQPQHF
J: TRBJ2-2; V: TRBV7-3; size: few; D: -; DNA: TGTGCCAGCAGCTTAGCCGGGAGTTTAGCCGGGGAGCTGTTTTTT; CDR3: CASSLAGSLAGELFF
J: TRBJ2-3; V: TRBV6-1; size: many; D: -; DNA: TGTGCCAGCCCCGGTGGGCACGGGAGTTGCCCAGATACGCAGTATTTT; CDR3: CASPGGHGSCPDTQYF
J: TRBJ2-4; V: TRBV20-1; size: -; D: -; DNA: TGCAGTGCTAGACCGGGACAAATAGCCAAAAACATTCAGTACTTC; CDR3: CSARPGQIAKNIQYF
J: TRBJ2-7; V: TRBV12-3/TRBV12-4; size: many; D: -; DNA: TGTGCCAGCAGTACAACGGCCGCCCGCGGCGAGCAGTACTTC; CDR3: CASSTTAARGEQYF
J: TRBJ1-5; V: TRBV9; size: -; D: -; DNA: TGTGCCAGCAGCGTAGCTACGGGGTCGCCCCAGCATTTT; CDR3: CASSVATGSPQHF
J: TRBJ2-1; V: TRBV5-1; size: few; D: TRBD2; DNA: TGCGCCAGCAGCTCGGGACTAGACAATGAGCAGTTCTTC; CDR3: CASSSGLDNEQFF
J: TRBJ2-2; V: TRBV5-5; size: -; D: -; DNA: TGTGCCAGCAGCCCCTACGGGACAACGAACACCGGGGAGCTGTTTTTT; CDR3: CASSPYGTTNTGELFF
J: TRBJ2-1; V: TRBV12-3/TRBV12-4; size: few; D: -; DNA: TGTGCCAGCAGTACCCGGGCTCGACTTAATGAGCAGTTCTTC; CDR3: CASSTRARLNEQFF
J: TRBJ2-1; V: TRBV29-1; size: few; D: TRBD1; DNA: TGCAGCTTAAATAGGGGACAGCTCCAGTTCTTC; CDR3: CSLNRGQLQFF